This section outlines one TCR beta chain sequence together with its context. Germline-derived CDR1 and CDR2 are SGHDT and YYEEEE. There are 15 residues in the CDR3. V was pared by 6 bases and J by 4 bases, with 19 bases between. These data are taken from a study of OX40 agonist ivuxolimab in advanced cancers. Sequenced by immunoSEQ multiplex PCR; TCRdb stores in-frame clones only, minus some. The sample holds about 74,000 clones, roughly 86% seen once. V gene TRBV5-6 combines with J gene TRBJ2-5; perhaps TRBD2 as D (7 bases). The receptor's source is an adult with an advanced solid tumor such as melanoma, head and neck, liver or kidney cancer. The sequencing used CD4+ or CD8+ T cells sorted from blood, collected in a trial of the OX40 agonist ivuxolimab. The CDR3 reads CASNPSGGSGETQYF. CDR3 nucleotides: TGTGCCAGCAACCCTTCGGGGGGCTCGGGAGAGACCCAGTACTTC. The variable domain in full, completed from reference TRBV5-6 and TRBJ2-5, reads DAGVTQSPTHLIKTRGQQVTLRCSPKSGHDTVSWYQQALGQGPQFIFQYYEEEERQRGNFPDRFSGHQFPNYSSELNVNALLLGDSALYLCASNPSGGSGETQYFGPGTRLLVL.